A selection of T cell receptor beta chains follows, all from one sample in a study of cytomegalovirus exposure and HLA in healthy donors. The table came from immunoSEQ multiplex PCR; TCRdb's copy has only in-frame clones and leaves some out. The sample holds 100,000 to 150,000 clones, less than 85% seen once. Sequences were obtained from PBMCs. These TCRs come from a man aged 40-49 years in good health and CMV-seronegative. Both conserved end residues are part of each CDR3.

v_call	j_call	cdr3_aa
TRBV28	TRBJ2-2	CASSWTGGWGELFF
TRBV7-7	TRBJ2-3	CASSLGGASPDTQYF
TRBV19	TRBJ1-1	CASSTGTGITEAFF
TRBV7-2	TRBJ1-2	CASSLVGQTYGYTF
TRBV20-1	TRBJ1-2	CSAGHYGYTF
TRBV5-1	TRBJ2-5	CASSLPGETQYF
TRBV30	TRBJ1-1	CAWSVERQGYPEAFF
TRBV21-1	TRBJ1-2	CASSKVETGGNYGYTF
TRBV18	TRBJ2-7	CASSPQDRGGYEQYF
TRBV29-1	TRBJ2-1	CSVTRTSGLSTPEQFF
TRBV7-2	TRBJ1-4	CASSYSGQGAREKLFF
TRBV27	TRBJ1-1	CASSAREGTEAFF
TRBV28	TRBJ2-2	CASEAGTRDTGELFF
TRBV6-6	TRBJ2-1	CASSYWGGDNEQFF
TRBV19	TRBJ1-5	CASTRKFGQGASQPQHF
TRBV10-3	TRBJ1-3	CAIGTGGNTIYF
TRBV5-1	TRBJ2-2	CASSPPGQNTGELFF
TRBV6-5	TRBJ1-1	CASTPAGNTEAFF
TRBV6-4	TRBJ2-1	CASSPREGGYNEQFF
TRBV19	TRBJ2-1	CASSNRYNEQFF
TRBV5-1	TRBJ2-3	CASSLSGGSLRTDTQYF
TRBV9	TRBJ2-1	CASSVNTGGGNEQFF
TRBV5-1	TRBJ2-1	CASSLAGGTYNEQFF
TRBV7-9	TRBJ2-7	CASRDRDSAGTYF
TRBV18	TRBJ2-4	CASSPGGTAKNIQYF
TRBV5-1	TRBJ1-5	CASSLEGGSNQPQHF
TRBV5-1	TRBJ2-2	CASSLMSGGNTGELFF
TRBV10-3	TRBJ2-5	CAISESSGQTQYF
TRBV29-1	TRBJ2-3	CSVDPGTDTQYF
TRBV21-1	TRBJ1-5	CASSKGQGIVQPQHF
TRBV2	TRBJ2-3	CATSRDSRTDTQYF
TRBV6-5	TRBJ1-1	CASADGGRLNTEAFF
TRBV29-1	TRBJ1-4	CSVVLAGINEKLFF
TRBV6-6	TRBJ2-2	CASSQISGGAGELFF
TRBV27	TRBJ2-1	CASSLSGLAGTYNEQFF
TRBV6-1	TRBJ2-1	CASSEWGLGGYEQFF
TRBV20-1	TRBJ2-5	CSARDKETQYF
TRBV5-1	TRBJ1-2	CASRGPGGSYGYTF
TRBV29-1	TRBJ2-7	CSVDASGGVGYEQYF
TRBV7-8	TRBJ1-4	CASSLGGVATNEKLFF
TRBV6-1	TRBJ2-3	CASSEGGRLDTQYF
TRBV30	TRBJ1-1	CAWSVPGTAEHGEAFF
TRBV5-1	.	CASSSKHGGIYEQYF
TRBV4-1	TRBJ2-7	CASSQGQGYPYEQYF
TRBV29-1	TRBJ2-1	CRATGPGSAEQFF
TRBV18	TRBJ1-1	CVSSLGTGGTEAFF
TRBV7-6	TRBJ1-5	CASSEQGHQPQHF
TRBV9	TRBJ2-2	CASSVAPGGGSGELFF
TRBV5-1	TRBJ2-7	CASSQTSGPYEQYF
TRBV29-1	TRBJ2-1	CSVLAGTYNEQFF
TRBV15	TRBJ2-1	CATSRPKGPGQTNEQFF
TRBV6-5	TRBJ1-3	CASSSTGSSGNTIYF
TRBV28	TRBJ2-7	CIVRDSASYEQYF
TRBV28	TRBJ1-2	CASRGTAYGYTF
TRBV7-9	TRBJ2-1	CASSRSGPSSYNEQFF
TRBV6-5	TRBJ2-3	CASSLQDTTDTQYF
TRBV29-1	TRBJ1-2	CSVDQGDYGYTF
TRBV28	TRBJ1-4	CASSLGTGWYEKLFF
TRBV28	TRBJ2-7	CASRWAGAGWYF
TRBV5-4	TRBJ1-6	CASSSRQGGNSPLHF